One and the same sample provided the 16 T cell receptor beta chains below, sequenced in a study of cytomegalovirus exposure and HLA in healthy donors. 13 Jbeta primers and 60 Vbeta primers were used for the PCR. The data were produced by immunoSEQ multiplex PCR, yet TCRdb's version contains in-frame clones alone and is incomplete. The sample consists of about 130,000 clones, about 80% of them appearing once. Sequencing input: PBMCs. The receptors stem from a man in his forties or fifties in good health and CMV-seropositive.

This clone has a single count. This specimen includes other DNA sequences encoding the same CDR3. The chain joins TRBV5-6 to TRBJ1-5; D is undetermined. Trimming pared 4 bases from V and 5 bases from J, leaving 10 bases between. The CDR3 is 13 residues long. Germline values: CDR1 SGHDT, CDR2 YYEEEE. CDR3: CASSRGDDQPQHF. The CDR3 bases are TGTGCCAGCAGCCGCGGAGATGATCAGCCCCAGCATTTT.

The CDR3 DNA sequence: TGTGCCAGTCACAGGAACACTGAAGCTTTCTTT. Amino acids: CASHRNTEAFF. The V and J genes are TRBV6-1 and TRBJ1-1, with D hard to call. The CDR3 consists of 11 residues. CDR1 is MNHNS, CDR2 SASEGT, per germline. V was trimmed by 9 bases and J by 1 base, leaving 6 bases between them.

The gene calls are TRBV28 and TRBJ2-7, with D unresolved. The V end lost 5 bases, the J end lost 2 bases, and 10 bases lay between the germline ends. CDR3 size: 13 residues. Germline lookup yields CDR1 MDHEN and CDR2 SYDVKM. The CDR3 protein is CASSPPSPYEQYF. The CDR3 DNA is TGTGCCAGCAGTCCACCAAGCCCCTACGAGCAGTACTTC. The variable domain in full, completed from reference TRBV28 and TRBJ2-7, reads DVKVTQSSRYLVKRTGEKVFLECVQDMDHENMFWYRQDPGLGLRLIYFSYDVKMKEKGDIPEGYSVSREKKERFSLILESASTNQTSMYLCASSPPSPYEQYFGPGTRLTVT.

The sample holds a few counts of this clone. The CDR3 region is CASALQGAVEKLFF. Written as DNA, the CDR3 is TGTGCCAGCGCGCTGCAGGGGGCCGTGGAAAAACTGTTTTTT. This chain uses TRBV14 with TRBJ1-4; TRBD1 aligns across 8 bases. The CDR3 extends over 14 amino acids. Trimming removed 8 bases from V and 8 bases from J; junction bases left unmatched: 10. The germline CDR1 and CDR2 sequences are SGHDN and FVKESK.

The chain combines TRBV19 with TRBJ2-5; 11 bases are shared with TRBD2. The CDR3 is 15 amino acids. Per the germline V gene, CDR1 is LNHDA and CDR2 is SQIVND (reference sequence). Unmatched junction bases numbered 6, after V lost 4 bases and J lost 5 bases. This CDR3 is CASSKLAGVRETQYF. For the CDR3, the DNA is TGTGCCAGTAGTAAACTAGCGGGAGTTCGGGAGACCCAGTACTTC.

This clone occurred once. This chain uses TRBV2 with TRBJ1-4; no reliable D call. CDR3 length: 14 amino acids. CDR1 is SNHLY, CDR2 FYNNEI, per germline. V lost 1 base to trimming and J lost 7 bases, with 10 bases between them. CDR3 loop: CASSEEQHREKLFF. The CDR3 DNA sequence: TGTGCCAGCAGTGAAGAACAACACCGTGAAAAACTGTTTTTT.

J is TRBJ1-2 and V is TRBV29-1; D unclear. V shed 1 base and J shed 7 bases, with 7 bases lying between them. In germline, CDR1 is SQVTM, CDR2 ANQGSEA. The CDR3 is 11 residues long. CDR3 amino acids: CSVEVAGGYTF. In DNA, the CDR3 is TGCAGCGTTGAAGTCGCGGGTGGCTACACCTTC. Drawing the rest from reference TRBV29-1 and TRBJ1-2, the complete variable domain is SAVISQKPSRDICQRGTSLTIQCQVDSQVTMMFWYRQQPGQSLTLIATANQGSEATYESGFVIDKFPISRPNLTFSTLTVSNMSPEDSSIYLCSVEVAGGYTFGSGTRLTVV.

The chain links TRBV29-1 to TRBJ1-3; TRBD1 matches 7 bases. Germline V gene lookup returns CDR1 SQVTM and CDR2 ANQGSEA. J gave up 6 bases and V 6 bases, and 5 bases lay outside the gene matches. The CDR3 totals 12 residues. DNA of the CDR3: TGCAGCGTCCGGGACAGCAAAAACACCATATATTTT. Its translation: CSVRDSKNTIYF.

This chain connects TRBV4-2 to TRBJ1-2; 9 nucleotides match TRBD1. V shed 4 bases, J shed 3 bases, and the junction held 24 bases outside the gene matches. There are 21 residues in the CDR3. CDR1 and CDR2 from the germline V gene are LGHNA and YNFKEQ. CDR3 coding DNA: TGTGCCAGCAGCCTCCCCGCGCTCGGGTTGGGACAGGGTACGAACGACTATGGCTACACCTTC. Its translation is CASSLPALGLGQGTNDYGYTF.

This CDR3 is CASSRGGTVQPYGYTF. In nucleotides, the CDR3 is TGTGCCAGCAGCCGGGGGGGGACAGTGCAACCCTATGGCTACACCTTC. The chain links TRBV7-2 to TRBJ1-2; TRBD1 matches 7 bases. The CDR3 covers 16 residues. Germline values: CDR1 SGHTA, CDR2 FQGNSA. The junction had 13 bases not matched to a gene; V was cut back by 5 bases and J by 4 bases.

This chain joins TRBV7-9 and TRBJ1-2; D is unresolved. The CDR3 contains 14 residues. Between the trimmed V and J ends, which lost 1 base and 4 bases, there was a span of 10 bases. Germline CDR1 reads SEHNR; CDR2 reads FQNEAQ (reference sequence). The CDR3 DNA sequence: TGTGCCAGCAGCTTAGGTGGGCTTGCCTATGGCTACACCTTC. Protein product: CASSLGGLAYGYTF. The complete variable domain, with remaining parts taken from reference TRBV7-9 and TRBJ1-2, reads DTGVSQNPRHKITKRGQNVTFRCDPISEHNRLYWYRQTLGQGPEFLTYFQNEAQLEKSRLLSDRFSAERPKGSFSTLEIQRTEQGDSAMYLCASSLGGLAYGYTFGSGTRLTVV.

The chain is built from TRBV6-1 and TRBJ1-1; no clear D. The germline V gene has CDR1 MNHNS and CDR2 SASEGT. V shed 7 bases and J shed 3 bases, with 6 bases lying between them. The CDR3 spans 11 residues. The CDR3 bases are TGTGCCAGCACCCCATACACTGAAGCTTTCTTT. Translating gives CASTPYTEAFF.

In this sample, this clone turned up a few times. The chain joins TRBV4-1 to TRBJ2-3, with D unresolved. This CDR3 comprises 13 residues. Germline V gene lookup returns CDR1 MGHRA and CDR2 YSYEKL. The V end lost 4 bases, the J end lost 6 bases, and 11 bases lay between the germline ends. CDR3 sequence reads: CASSRQPTDTQYF. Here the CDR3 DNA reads TGCGCCAGCAGCCGACAACCTACGGATACGCAGTATTTT.

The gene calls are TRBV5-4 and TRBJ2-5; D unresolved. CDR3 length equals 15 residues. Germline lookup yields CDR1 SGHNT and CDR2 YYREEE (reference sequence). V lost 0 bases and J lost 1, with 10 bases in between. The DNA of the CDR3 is TGTGCCAGCAGCTTGGATCCCGGCGGCCAAGAGACCCAGTACTTC. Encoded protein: CASSLDPGGQETQYF.

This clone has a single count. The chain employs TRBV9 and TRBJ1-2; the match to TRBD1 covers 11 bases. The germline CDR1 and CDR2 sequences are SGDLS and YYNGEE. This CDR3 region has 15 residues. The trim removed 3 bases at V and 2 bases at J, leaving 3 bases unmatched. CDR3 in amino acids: CASSAGQGANYGYTF. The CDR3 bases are TGTGCCAGCAGCGCTGGACAGGGGGCCAACTATGGCTACACCTTC.

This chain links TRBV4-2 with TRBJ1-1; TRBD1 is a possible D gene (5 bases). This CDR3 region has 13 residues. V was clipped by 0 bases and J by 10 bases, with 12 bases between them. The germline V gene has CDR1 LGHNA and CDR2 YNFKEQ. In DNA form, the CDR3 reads TGTGCCAGCAGCCAAGAAGCGGGTGGGGGAGCTTTCTTT. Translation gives CASSQEAGGGAFF.